A selection of T cell receptor beta chains follows, all from one sample in a study of monozygotic twins with inflammatory bowel disease. TCRdb processed the 5' RACE reads again and assigns one entry to each CDR3 protein, with no DNA. There are more than 300,000 distinct CDR3 sequences in the sample, with 2.6% held by the top ten. Sequences were obtained from blood. The receptors were sampled from a human donor with ulcerative colitis or Crohn's disease, or a healthy co-twin of an affected twin (not recorded which). Both conserved end residues are part of each CDR3.

TRBJ1-2,TRBV7-2,CASTRDLQGAANYGYTF
TRBJ2-1,TRBV5-1,CASSADPGLSINEQFF
TRBJ2-2,TRBV6-1,CASRWTDTNTGELFF
TRBJ2-1,TRBV7-2,CASSVTGTDYYNEQFF
TRBJ2-5,TRBV5-1,CASSPGTGAETQYF
TRBJ2-2,TRBV5-1,CASRRQGGDTGELFF
TRBJ2-1,TRBV6-4,CASSEQGAHYNEQFF
TRBJ2-1,TRBV3-1,CASSPYYNSYNEQFF
TRBJ2-5,TRBV7-9,CASSPGPDWPQYF
TRBJ1-1,TRBV15,CATSRGTANTEAFF
TRBJ1-5,TRBV6-2/TRBV6-3,CASSPQTGNVGNQPQHF
TRBJ2-5,TRBV12-3/TRBV12-4,CASTRTEQETQYF
TRBJ2-7,TRBV4-1,CASSRGLAGVYEQYF
TRBJ2-2,TRBV7-6,CASSYEGPISGELFF
TRBJ1-1,TRBV18,CASSAANTEAFF
TRBJ2-7,TRBV5-1,CASSWGGIRKDEQYF
TRBJ1-2,TRBV30,CASTQDSYGYTF
TRBJ2-5,TRBV7-2,CASSFGTSGEETQYF
TRBJ2-7,TRBV18,CASSEGIGEQYF
TRBJ1-1,TRBV30,CAWSVSRAGSTPAFF
TRBJ1-2,TRBV20-1,CSARGTGNYGYTF
TRBJ2-7,TRBV14,CASSQDTLLAAHEQYF
TRBJ2-7,TRBV19,CASSIQRGKAYEQYF
TRBJ2-7,TRBV27,CASSFFQAPYQQYF
TRBJ2-1,TRBV9,CASTYYTRTYNEQFF
TRBJ2-7,TRBV23-1,CASSQSIRSDSEQYF
TRBJ2-1,TRBV15,CATTRQDNEQFF
TRBJ2-6,TRBV29-1,CSVEEEGKKANVLTF
TRBJ2-7,TRBV9,CASSATSGVSSYEQYF
TRBJ1-2,TRBV11-3,CASSSDKDGYTF
TRBJ2-3,TRBV4-3,CASSQGQGLSADTQYF